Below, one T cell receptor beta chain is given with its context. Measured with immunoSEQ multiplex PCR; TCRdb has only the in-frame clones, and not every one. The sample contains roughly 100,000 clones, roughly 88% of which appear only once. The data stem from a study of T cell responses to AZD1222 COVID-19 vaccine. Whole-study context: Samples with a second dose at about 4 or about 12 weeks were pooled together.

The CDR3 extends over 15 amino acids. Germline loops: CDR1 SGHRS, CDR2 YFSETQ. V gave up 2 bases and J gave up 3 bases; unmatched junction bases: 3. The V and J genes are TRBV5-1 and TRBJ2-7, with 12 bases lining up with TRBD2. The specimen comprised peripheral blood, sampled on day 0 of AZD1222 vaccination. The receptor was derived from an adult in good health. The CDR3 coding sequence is TGCGCCAGCAGCTTTGAGGGACTAGCGGGCTACGAGCAGTACTTC. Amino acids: CASSFEGLAGYEQYF.